The clone carrying this T cell receptor beta chain was counted a single time. CDR3 length equals 14 residues. Trimming cost V 5 bases and J 3 bases, with 12 bases left between them. Germline assignment: CDR1 ENHRY and CDR2 SYGVKD. These data originate in a study of blood T cell repertoires in COVID-19. On the study more broadly: Donors in the United States, Italy and Spain gave samples during acute or convalescent COVID-19. PBMCs, B-cell-depleted T cells, or T cells were the source of the cDNA or gDNA that made up the material.

In the authors' workflow: Researchers report that nucleated cell counts were estimated from reference gene primer amplification. Only in-frame clones appear in the TCRdb table, and some are missing; sequencing was by immunoSEQ multiplex PCR. V, J and clone size are those of that table, while D and trimming were read from the DNA. Of approximately 200,000 clones listed, 80% to 90% are singletons. The TCR was taken from a man between 50 and 59 years old with acute or convalescent COVID-19. The rearrangement joins TRBV10-3 to TRBJ2-3; D may be TRBD2 (5 bases). Input material: peripheral blood. DNA for the CDR3: TGTGCCATCAGTACTGACGGGGTTACAGATACGCAGTATTTT. It codes for CAISTDGVTDTQYF.